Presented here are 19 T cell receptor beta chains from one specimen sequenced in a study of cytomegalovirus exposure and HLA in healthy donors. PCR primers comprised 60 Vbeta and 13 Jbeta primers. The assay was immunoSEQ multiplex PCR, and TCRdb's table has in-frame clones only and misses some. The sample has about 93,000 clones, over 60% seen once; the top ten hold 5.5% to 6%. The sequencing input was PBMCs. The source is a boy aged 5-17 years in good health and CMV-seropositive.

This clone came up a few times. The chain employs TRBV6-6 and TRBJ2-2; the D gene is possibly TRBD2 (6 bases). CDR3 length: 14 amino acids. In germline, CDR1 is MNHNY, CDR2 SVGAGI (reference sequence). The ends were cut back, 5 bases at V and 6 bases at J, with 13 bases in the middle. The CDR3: CASSTPGLPGELFF. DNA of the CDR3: TGTGCCAGCAGTACGCCGGGACTTCCCGGGGAGCTGTTTTTT.

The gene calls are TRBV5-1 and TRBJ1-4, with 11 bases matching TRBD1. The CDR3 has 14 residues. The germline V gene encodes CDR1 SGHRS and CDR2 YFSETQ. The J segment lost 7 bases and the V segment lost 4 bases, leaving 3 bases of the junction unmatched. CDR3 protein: CASSEGTGGEKLFF. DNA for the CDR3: TGCGCCAGCAGCGAGGGGACAGGGGGTGAAAAACTGTTTTTT.

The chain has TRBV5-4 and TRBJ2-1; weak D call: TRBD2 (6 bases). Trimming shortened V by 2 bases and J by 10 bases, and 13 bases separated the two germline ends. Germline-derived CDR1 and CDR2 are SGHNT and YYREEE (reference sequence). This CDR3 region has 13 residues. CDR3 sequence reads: CASSFGTYEEQFF. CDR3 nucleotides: TGTGCCAGCAGCTTCGGGACTTATGAAGAGCAGTTCTTC.

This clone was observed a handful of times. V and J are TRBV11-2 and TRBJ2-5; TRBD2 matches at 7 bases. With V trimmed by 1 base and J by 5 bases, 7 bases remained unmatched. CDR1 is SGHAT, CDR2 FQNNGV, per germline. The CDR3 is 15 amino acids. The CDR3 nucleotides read TGTGCCAGCAGCTTAGTGGGCGGGGGTAGGGAGACCCAGTACTTC. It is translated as CASSLVGGGRETQYF.

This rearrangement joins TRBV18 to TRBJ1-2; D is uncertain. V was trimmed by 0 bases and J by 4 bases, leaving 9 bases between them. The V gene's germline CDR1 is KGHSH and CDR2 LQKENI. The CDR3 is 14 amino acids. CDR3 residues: CASSPPEGFYGYTF. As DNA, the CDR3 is TGTGCCAGCTCACCACCGGAGGGCTTCTATGGCTACACCTTC.

CDR3 sequence reads: CASRVGLAGVNEQFF. CDR3 DNA: TGTGCCAGTAGGGTGGGACTAGCGGGAGTCAATGAGCAGTTCTTC. The rearrangement links TRBV19 to TRBJ2-1, with 14 bases aligning to TRBD2. Trimming removed 6 bases from V and 6 bases from J; junction bases left unmatched: 4. The CDR3 covers 15 residues. Looked up from germline, CDR1 is LNHDA and CDR2 is SQIVND (reference sequence).

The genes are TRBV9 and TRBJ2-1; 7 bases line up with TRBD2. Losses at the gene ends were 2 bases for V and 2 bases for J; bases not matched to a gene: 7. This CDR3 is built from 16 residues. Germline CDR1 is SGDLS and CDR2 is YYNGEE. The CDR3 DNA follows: TGTGCCAGCAGCGTGGTGGAGGGACTACCCTACAATGAGCAGTTCTTC. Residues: CASSVVEGLPYNEQFF. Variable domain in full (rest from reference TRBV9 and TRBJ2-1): DSGVTQTPKHLITATGQRVTLRCSPRSGDLSVYWYQQSLDQGLQFLIQYYNGEERAKGNILERFSAQQFPDLHSELNLSSLELGDSALYFCASSVVEGLPYNEQFFGPGTRLTVL.

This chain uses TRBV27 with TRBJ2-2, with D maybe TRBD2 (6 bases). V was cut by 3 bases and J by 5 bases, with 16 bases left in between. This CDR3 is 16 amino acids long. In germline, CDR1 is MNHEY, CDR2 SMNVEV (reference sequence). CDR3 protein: CASSFRAGINTGELFF. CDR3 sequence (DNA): TGTGCCAGCAGTTTTAGGGCGGGGATTAATACCGGGGAGCTGTTTTTT.

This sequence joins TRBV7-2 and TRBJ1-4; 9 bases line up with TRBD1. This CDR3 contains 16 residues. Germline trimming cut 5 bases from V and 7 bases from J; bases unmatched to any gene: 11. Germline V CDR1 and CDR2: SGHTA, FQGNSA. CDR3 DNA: TGTGCCAGCAGCGAACTCGGGGGGACAGGGCTTGAAAAACTGTTTTTT. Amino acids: CASSELGGTGLEKLFF. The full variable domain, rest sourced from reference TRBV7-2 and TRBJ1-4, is GAGVSQSPSNKVTEKGKDVELRCDPISGHTALYWYRQSLGQGLEFLIYFQGNSAPDKSGLPSDRFSAERTGGSVSTLTIQRTQQEDSAVYLCASSELGGTGLEKLFFGSGTQLSVL.

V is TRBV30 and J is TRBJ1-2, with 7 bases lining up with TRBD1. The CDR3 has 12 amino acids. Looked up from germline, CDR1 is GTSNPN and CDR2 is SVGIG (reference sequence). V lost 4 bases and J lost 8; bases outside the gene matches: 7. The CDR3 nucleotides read TGTGCCTGGAATACAGGGGAGGACGGCTACACCTTC. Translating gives CAWNTGEDGYTF.

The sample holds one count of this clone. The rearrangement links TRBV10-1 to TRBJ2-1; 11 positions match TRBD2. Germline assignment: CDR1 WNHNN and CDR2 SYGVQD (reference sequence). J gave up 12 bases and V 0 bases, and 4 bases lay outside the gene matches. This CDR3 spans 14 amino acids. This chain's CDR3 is CASSESSLAGGQFF. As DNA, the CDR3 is TGCGCCAGCAGTGAGTCGAGTCTAGCGGGGGGGCAGTTCTTC.

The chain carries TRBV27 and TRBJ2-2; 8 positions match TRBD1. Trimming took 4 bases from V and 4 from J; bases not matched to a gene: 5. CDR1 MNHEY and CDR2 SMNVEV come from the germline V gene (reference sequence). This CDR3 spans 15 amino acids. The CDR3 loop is CASSSDRGRTGELFF. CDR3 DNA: TGTGCCAGCAGTTCCGACAGGGGACGCACCGGGGAGCTGTTTTTT.

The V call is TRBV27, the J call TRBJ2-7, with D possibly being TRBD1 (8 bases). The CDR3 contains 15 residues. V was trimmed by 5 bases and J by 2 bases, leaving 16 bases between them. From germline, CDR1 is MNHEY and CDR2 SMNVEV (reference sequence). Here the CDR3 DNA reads TGTGCCAGCAGTGGAGCGGGGACAGGACCCTACGAGCAGTACTTC. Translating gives CASSGAGTGPYEQYF.

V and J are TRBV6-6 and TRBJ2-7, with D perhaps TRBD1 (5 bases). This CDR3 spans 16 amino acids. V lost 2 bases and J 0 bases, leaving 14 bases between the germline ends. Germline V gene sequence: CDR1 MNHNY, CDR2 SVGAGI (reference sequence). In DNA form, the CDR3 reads TGTGCCAGCAGTTACAGAGGCAGGGCAAGCTCCTACGAGCAGTACTTC. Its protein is CASSYRGRASSYEQYF.

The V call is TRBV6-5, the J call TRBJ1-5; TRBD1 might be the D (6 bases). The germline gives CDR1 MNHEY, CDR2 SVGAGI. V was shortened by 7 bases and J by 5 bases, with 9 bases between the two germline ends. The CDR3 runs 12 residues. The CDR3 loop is CASKTGYQPQHF. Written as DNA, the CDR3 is TGTGCCAGCAAAACAGGGTATCAGCCCCAGCATTTT.

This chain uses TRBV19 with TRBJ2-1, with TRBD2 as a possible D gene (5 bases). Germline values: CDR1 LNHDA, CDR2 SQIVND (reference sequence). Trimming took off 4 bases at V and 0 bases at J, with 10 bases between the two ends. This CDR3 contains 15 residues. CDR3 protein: CASSSRGSSYNEQFF. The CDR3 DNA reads TGTGCCAGTAGTAGTAGAGGGAGCTCCTACAATGAGCAGTTCTTC.

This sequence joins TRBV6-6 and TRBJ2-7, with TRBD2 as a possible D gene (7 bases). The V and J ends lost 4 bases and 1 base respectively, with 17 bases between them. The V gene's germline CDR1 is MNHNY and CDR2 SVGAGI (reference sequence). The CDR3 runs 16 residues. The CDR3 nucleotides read TGTGCCAGCAGTTCCCATGGTGAGGGGGGGTCCTACGAGCAGTACTTC. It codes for CASSSHGEGGSYEQYF.

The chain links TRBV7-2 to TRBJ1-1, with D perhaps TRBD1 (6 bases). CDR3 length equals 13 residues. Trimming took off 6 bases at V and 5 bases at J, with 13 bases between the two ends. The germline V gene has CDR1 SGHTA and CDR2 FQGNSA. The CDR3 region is CASRQTQGTEAFF. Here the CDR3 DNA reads TGTGCCAGCAGACAAACACAGGGAACTGAAGCTTTCTTT. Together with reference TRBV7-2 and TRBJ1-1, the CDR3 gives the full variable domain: GAGVSQSPSNKVTEKGKDVELRCDPISGHTALYWYRQSLGQGLEFLIYFQGNSAPDKSGLPSDRFSAERTGGSVSTLTIQRTQQEDSAVYLCASRQTQGTEAFFGQGTRLTVV.

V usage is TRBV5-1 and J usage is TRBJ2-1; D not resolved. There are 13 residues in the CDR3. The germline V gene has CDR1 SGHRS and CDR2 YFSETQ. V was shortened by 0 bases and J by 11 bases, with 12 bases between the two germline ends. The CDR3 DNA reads TGCGCCAGCAGCTTGGGTTCGGAGCTGAAGCAGTTCTTC. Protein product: CASSLGSELKQFF.